The subject of this entry is one T cell receptor (beta chain). Its antigen remains unknown. This sample was included in a study of T cells after yellow fever vaccination. TCRdb re-analysed the 5' RACE reads in MiXCR, keeping a single row per CDR3 protein. Altogether some 350,000 distinct CDR3 sequences are present, over 4% being singletons, with the ten largest covering around 23%. Study-level results: Re-detected after boosting: most primary clones, 96% of CD4 and roughly 90% of CD8.

Trimming removed 2 bases at V and 2 bases at J, with 17 bases between. Germline CDR1 is MNHEY and CDR2 is SMNVEV (reference sequence). The length of the CDR3 is 17 residues. This receptor was obtained from a man in his late teens or twenties who received the YFV17D yellow fever vaccine. The V and J genes are TRBV27 and TRBJ2-3; D assignment may be TRBD1 or TRBD2 (6 bases each). Specimen: PBMCs, collected 5 days after the yellow fever booster vaccination. The CDR3 here is CASSLTHGGIITDTQYF. Written as DNA, the CDR3 is TGTGCCAGCAGTTTAACCCACGGGGGCATTATCACAGATACGCAGTATTTT.